A selection of T cell receptor beta chains follows, all from one sample in a study of Graves' ophthalmopathy and Graves' hyperthyroidism. TCRdb recomputed calls from the multiplex PCR reads with MiXCR, one row per CDR3 protein. Here the sample spans about 400,000 distinct CDR3 sequences, about a sixth being singletons. The sequenced sample was peripheral blood. The receptor source for this set is a woman aged 18-29 years with Graves' ophthalmopathy. The conserved cysteine and the conserved F or W are not part of the CDR3 here. Clone sizes are given selectively: once, few, many, or a class where the clone is expanded.

j_call clone_size v_call cdr3_aa
TRBJ1-5 many TRBV29-1 SVGETLGNQPQH
TRBJ1-6 many TRBV14 ASSQTGQGLSYNSPLH
TRBJ1-2 . TRBV15 ATSSFRGGGYT
TRBJ2-2 many TRBV30 AWIGSGELF
TRBJ1-1 . TRBV14 ASSLNGEAF
TRBJ1-3 many TRBV28 ASNRGPISGNTIY
TRBJ2-7 many TRBV7-9 ASSAYRGVLEEQY
TRBJ2-5 many TRBV28 ASSLAGGEDFETQY
TRBJ2-5 few TRBV7-8 ASSLGGPGAQY
TRBJ2-7 many TRBV28 ASGERQGVYEQY
TRBJ2-7 many TRBV2 ASRWGPLTYEQY
TRBJ1-2 . TRBV7-9 ASSPPPLRGYT
TRBJ1-6 . TRBV6-1 ASSVYNSPLH
TRBJ2-7 . TRBV20-1 SARVFGRAEEQY
TRBJ1-6 few TRBV28 ASSPLGGSRSSPLH
TRBJ1-1 . TRBV28 ASKTPPGQLNTEAF
TRBJ2-5 . TRBV15 ATSRGTSGRARGETQY
TRBJ1-5 few TRBV2 ASTVYSNQPQH
TRBJ1-1 many TRBV2 ASNQGGFMNTEAF
TRBJ2-5 many TRBV18 ASSPRQGAADGTQY
TRBJ1-3 many TRBV4-2 ASSQSSGRRGNTIY
TRBJ1-1 many TRBV5-1 ASSIQAGNTEAF
TRBJ1-5 . TRBV2 ASMLGQASPAQH
TRBJ1-5 many TRBV10-3 AISGRNNQPQH
TRBJ1-1 many TRBV12-3/TRBV12-4 ASSGDFGAF
TRBJ2-7 many TRBV6-1 ASSLDNEQY
TRBJ2-7 many TRBV20-1 SARTFRELYEQY
TRBJ2-7 many TRBV29-1 SVAPAGRYEQY
TRBJ1-2 . TRBV20-1 SAPQRQLNYGYT
TRBJ2-2 . TRBV18 ASSPLTGAGTGELF
TRBJ1-5 many TRBV5-1 ASSLGEGRPQH
TRBJ2-7 many TRBV28 ASSLLAGVYEQY
TRBJ1-1 many TRBV28 ASWSMNTEAF